This TCR beta chain was documented in a study of T cells in Graves' hyperthyroidism and ophthalmopathy. This clonotype has a count of ten or more. Germline trimming cut 4 bases from V and 2 bases from J; bases unmatched to any gene: 8. The CDR3 runs 15 residues. The germline gives CDR1 SGHRS, CDR2 YFSETQ. RNA transcripts yielded amplified TCR beta CDR3 regions. HTBI primers were the set used in a first-round RT-PCR of the TCR CDR3. TCRdb processed the multiplex PCR reads anew with MiXCR; each CDR3 protein has one entry. The sample lists 450,000 to 700,000 distinct CDR3 sequences, approximately 44% seen once, with under 20% in the top ten.

The specimen was peripheral blood or thyroid tissue (not recorded which). This clonotype was sampled from an adult woman with Graves' disease, either hyperthyroidism or ophthalmopathy (not recorded which). The chain carries TRBV5-1 and TRBJ1-2, with TRBD1 matching over 7 bases. The CDR3 coding sequence is TGCGCCAGCAGCGGCGGTCCGGGACAGAACTATGGCTACACCTTC. Translated, it gives CASSGGPGQNYGYTF.